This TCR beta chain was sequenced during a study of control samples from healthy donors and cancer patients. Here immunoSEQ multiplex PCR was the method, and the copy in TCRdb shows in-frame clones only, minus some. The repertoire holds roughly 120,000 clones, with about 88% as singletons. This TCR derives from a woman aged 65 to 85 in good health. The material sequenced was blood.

The CDR3 spells CASSEERGSYNEQFF. DNA of the CDR3: TGTGCCAGCAGTGAGGAGCGGGGGTCCTACAATGAGCAGTTCTTC. V and J are TRBV6-1 and TRBJ2-1, with 8 positions matching TRBD2. This CDR3 comprises 15 residues. Germline trimming cut 3 bases from V and 1 base from J; bases unmatched to any gene: 2. Per the germline V gene, CDR1 is MNHNS and CDR2 is SASEGT.